The clone carrying this T cell receptor (beta chain) was counted many times. For TCR beta, libraries came from iRepertoire HTBI primers and Arm-PCR of CDR3 regions. TCRdb called the multiplex PCR reads again in MiXCR, with one record for every CDR3 protein. Here the sample spans about 450,000 distinct CDR3 sequences, less than 20% being singletons. The sample is drawn from a study of regulatory T cells in long-lasting Graves disease. Germline lookup yields CDR1 SNHLY and CDR2 FYNNEI. The CDR3 extends over 14 amino acids. With 5 bases clipped from V and 2 bases from J, the junction kept 6 bases outside the gene matches. Time point given: newly diagnosed GD, antithyroid drugs for less than 3 months. PBMC-derived RNA was used for the TCR library. In this cohort, patients came from an endocrinology department located in Xi'an, China. The EDTA tubes were filled with 8 to 9.5 milliliters of drawn peripheral blood.

The sample was also reused in another study, on T cells in Graves' hyperthyroidism and ophthalmopathy. Turning to that study: First-round RT-PCR with HTBI primers amplified the TCR CDR3 region.

Source: peripheral blood mononuclear cells (PBMCs), taken at new diagnosis, from a patient treated with antithyroid drugs. The V and J genes are TRBV2 and TRBJ2-7; 7 nucleotides align to TRBD1. The TCR originated in a woman aged 25 to 45 with Graves disease. The CDR3 spells CASSSYRGPYEQYF. CDR3 nucleotide sequence: TGTGCCAGCAGTTCTTACAGGGGTCCCTACGAGCAGTACTTC.